One and the same sample provided the 26 T cell receptor beta chains below, sequenced in a study of T cell responses to AZD1222 COVID-19 vaccine. Here immunoSEQ multiplex PCR was the method, and the copy in TCRdb shows in-frame clones only, minus some. The repertoire has 150,000 or so clones, approximately 87% of them found once; the top ten carry 5.5% to 6%. Specimen: peripheral blood, collected on day 0 of MenACWY control vaccination. The receptor source for this set is an adult in good health.

The rearrangement links TRBV7-2 to TRBJ1-5; 7 bases are a match to TRBD1. Per the germline V gene, CDR1 is SGHTA and CDR2 is FQGNSA. This CDR3 has 14 amino acids. V lost 5 bases, J lost 1 base, and 2 bases stayed unmatched. This CDR3 reads CASSAGQSNQPQHF. The DNA of the CDR3 is TGTGCCAGCAGCGCGGGACAGAGCAATCAGCCCCAGCATTTT. The full variable domain, completed using reference TRBV7-2 and TRBJ1-5, is GAGVSQSPSNKVTEKGKDVELRCDPISGHTALYWYRQSLGQGLEFLIYFQGNSAPDKSGLPSDRFSAERTGGSVSTLTIQRTQQEDSAVYLCASSAGQSNQPQHFGDGTRLSIL.

This sequence joins TRBV29-1 and TRBJ1-3, with 7 nucleotides matching TRBD1. From germline, CDR1 is SQVTM and CDR2 ANQGSEA. The CDR3 spans 13 residues. J gave up 4 bases and V 7 bases, and 7 bases lay outside the gene matches. The DNA of the CDR3 is TGCAGCGGGGAGGGGGCGGCGGGAAACACCATATATTTT. Amino acids: CSGEGAAGNTIYF.

This chain connects TRBV7-7 to TRBJ2-2; 7 bases align to TRBD2. The germline CDR1 and CDR2 sequences are SSHAT and FNYEAQ (reference sequence). This CDR3 has 14 residues. The CDR3, as DNA: TGTGCTGTTCCAGGCGGGAGAGGCACCGGGGAGCTGTTTTTT. Translated, it gives CAVPGGRGTGELFF.

Concerning this clone: At the DNA level, this CDR3 is encoded by other sequences in the same sample as well. The chain links TRBV28 to TRBJ1-2, with D perhaps TRBD1 (6 bases). This CDR3 contains 12 residues. Germline-derived CDR1 and CDR2 are MDHEN and SYDVKM. The V end lost 4 bases, the J end lost 4 bases, and 7 bases lay between the germline ends. CDR3 sequence (DNA): TGTGCCAGCAGTTCAGGGGTCTATGGCTACACCTTC. Its protein product is CASSSGVYGYTF.

This clone came up a few times. The CDR3 nucleotides read TGTGCCAGCGGCCGAATCGGGTTACGCTACACCTTC. It codes for CASGRIGLRYTF. The chain couples TRBV2 to TRBJ1-2; D call uncertain. V lost 8 bases, J lost 9 bases, and 16 bases lay in between. Per the germline V gene, CDR1 is SNHLY and CDR2 is FYNNEI. The length of the CDR3 is 12 residues.

The chain links TRBV30 to TRBJ1-3; 12 positions match TRBD1. This CDR3 contains 15 residues. V trimming: 4 bases; J trimming: 4 bases; junction bases outside the gene matches: 5. CDR1 and CDR2 (germline): GTSNPN, SVGIG (reference sequence). Here the CDR3 reads CAWTRGQGAGNTIYF. The CDR3 nucleotides are TGTGCCTGGACTAGGGGACAGGGGGCCGGAAACACCATATATTTT.

This clone has just a few counts. This chain links TRBV25-1 with TRBJ1-2; no definite D call. Germline V gives CDR1 MGHDK, CDR2 SYGVNS. The CDR3 covers 12 residues. The ends were cut back, 2 bases at V and 4 bases at J, with 5 bases in the middle. Here the CDR3 DNA reads TGTGCCAGCAGTGAACCAGCCTATGGCTACACCTTC. Encoded protein: CASSEPAYGYTF.

The chain recombines TRBV6-5 with TRBJ1-2; a possible D gene is TRBD1 (5 bases). Germline values: CDR1 MNHEY, CDR2 SVGAGI. There are 14 residues in the CDR3. This chain's CDR3 is CALQAGPLGYGYTF. In DNA, the CDR3 is TGTGCTCTCCAGGCGGGGCCCCTTGGCTATGGCTACACCTTC.

The J gene is TRBJ2-5, the V gene TRBV9, with TRBD2 matching 9 bases. The trim removed 0 bases at V and 1 base at J, leaving 7 bases unmatched. The CDR3 extends over 17 amino acids. Germline assignment: CDR1 SGDLS and CDR2 YYNGEE. The CDR3, as DNA: TGTGCCAGCAGCGTAGAGGGCCTAGCGGGATTCCAAGAGACCCAGTACTTC. Translation gives CASSVEGLAGFQETQYF.

This clone was seen a few times. The gene calls are TRBV20-1 and TRBJ1-1; D remains unclear. Germline V gene data show CDR1 as DFQATT and CDR2 as SNEGSKA (reference sequence). Trimming pared 1 base from V and 1 base from J, leaving 1 base between. CDR3 length: 11 amino acids. CDR3 nucleotides: TGCAGTGCTAGAGCGAACACTGAAGCTTTCTTT. This codes for CSARANTEAFF.

The rearrangement uses TRBV19 and TRBJ2-7; D possibly corresponds to TRBD2 (5 bases). Germline V lookup: CDR1 LNHDA, CDR2 SQIVND (reference sequence). Trimming left V 3 bases short and J 0 bases short, with 18 bases between. The CDR3 totals 17 residues. The CDR3 bases are TGTGCCAGTAGTATCAATCCCCCAAGCGGACTCTCCTACGAGCAGTACTTC. It specifies CASSINPPSGLSYEQYF. Full variable domain (outside the CDR3, taken from reference TRBV19 and TRBJ2-7): DGGITQSPKYLFRKEGQNVTLSCEQNLNHDAMYWYRQDPGQGLRLIYYSQIVNDFQKGDIAEGYSVSREKKESFPLTVTSAQKNPTAFYLCASSINPPSGLSYEQYFGPGTRLTVT.

This clone was seen a few times. The chain couples TRBV6-5 to TRBJ1-1; no reliable D call. The V gene's germline CDR1 is MNHEY and CDR2 SVGAGI. Trimming shortened V by 9 bases and J by 6 bases, and 11 bases separated the two germline ends. This CDR3 contains 11 residues. CDR3 nucleotide sequence: TGTGCCAGTGACCCAACGGCTGAAGCTTTCTTT. It encodes CASDPTAEAFF.

The rearrangement uses TRBV23-1 and TRBJ1-2; 7 bases agree with TRBD1. TRBV23-1 is labeled an ORF, and its function is uncertain. The CDR3 loop spans 15 amino acids. V was pared by 0 bases and J by 6 bases, with 7 bases of the junction left unmatched. CDR3 DNA sequence: TGCGCCAGCAGTCAATCAGTCAGGGGGAAACATGGCTACACCTTC. The encoded protein is CASSQSVRGKHGYTF.

V gene TRBV7-9 combines with J gene TRBJ1-2, with D possibly TRBD1 on 6 matching bases. V dropped 5 bases and J dropped 3 bases, with 19 bases sitting between them. This CDR3 has 16 amino acids. Germline CDR1 and CDR2: SEHNR and FQNEAQ (reference sequence). The CDR3 nucleotides are TGTGCCAGCAGCATCAGCGCCTGGACAGACCACTATGGCTACACCTTC. Translation gives CASSISAWTDHYGYTF.

The chain links TRBV27 to TRBJ1-6; tentatively, D is TRBD1 (5 bases). V was cut by 4 bases and J by 10 bases, with 11 bases left in between. Germline loops: CDR1 MNHEY, CDR2 SMNVEV (reference sequence). The CDR3 length is 13 residues. The CDR3 DNA reads as TGTGCCAGCAGTTCCCGCAGGGAATCACCCCTCCACTTT. It translates to CASSSRRESPLHF.

The rearrangement joins TRBV28 to TRBJ1-2; possibly TRBD1 for D (5 bases). Between the trimmed V and J ends, which lost 2 bases and 0 bases, there was a span of 7 bases. CDR3 size: 14 residues. Germline V gives CDR1 MDHEN, CDR2 SYDVKM. The CDR3 loop is CASSLTGANYGYTF. Written as DNA, the CDR3 is TGTGCCAGCAGTTTAACAGGAGCTAACTATGGCTACACCTTC.

The rearrangement links TRBV19 to TRBJ1-5; possible D gene TRBD1, 5 bases. Trimming pared 7 bases from V and 2 bases from J, leaving 15 bases between. The germline CDR1 and CDR2 sequences are LNHDA and SQIVND (reference sequence). The CDR3 loop spans 15 amino acids. CDR3 sequence reads: CASTTRWGGNQPQHF. In DNA form, the CDR3 reads TGTGCCAGTACCACTAGATGGGGGGGCAATCAGCCCCAGCATTTT.

This sequence joins TRBV5-6 and TRBJ2-7; the match to TRBD2 covers 8 bases. V was clipped by 4 bases and J by 3 bases; unmatched bases: 12. Germline lookup yields CDR1 SGHDT and CDR2 YYEEEE. The CDR3 has 16 residues. The chain's CDR3 is CASSPDFGGRIYEQYF. CDR3 nucleotides: TGTGCCAGCAGCCCCGACTTTGGCGGGAGGATCTACGAGCAGTACTTC.

This sequence joins TRBV10-3 and TRBJ2-6; perhaps D is TRBD1 or TRBD2 (6 bases each). V lost 6 bases, J lost 0 bases, and 12 bases lay in between. CDR1 and CDR2 (germline): ENHRY, SYGVKD. The CDR3 contains 16 residues. CDR3: CAIRQGLLSGANVLTF. Here the CDR3 DNA reads TGTGCCATCAGACAGGGACTGCTCTCTGGGGCCAACGTCCTGACTTTC.

This clone was counted only a few times. The gene calls are TRBV6-5 and TRBJ1-5; no definite D call. V was cut by 2 bases and J by 0 bases, with 11 bases left in between. The CDR3 is 16 amino acids. The V gene's germline CDR1 is MNHEY and CDR2 SVGAGI. The chain's CDR3 is CASSYRAEYSNQPQHF. The CDR3, as DNA: TGTGCCAGCAGTTACAGGGCGGAGTATAGCAATCAGCCCCAGCATTTT.

This clone was observed once. One end of the junction does not line up with germline, which may come from a read error. This specimen includes other DNA sequences encoding the same CDR3. The rearrangement uses TRBV11-3 and TRBJ1-1; no firm D call. The CDR3 loop spans 16 amino acids. Germline CDR1 reads SGHNT; CDR2 reads YENEEA. The CDR3 is CASSLASPIVNTEAFF. The CDR3 region has the DNA TGTGCCAGCAGCTTAGCATCCCCCATTGTGAACACTGAAGCGTTCTTT.

This clone occurred once. The rearrangement joins TRBV5-1 to TRBJ1-3; no clear D. The germline V and J ends were trimmed by 0 bases and 0 bases, with 7 bases remaining between them. Per germline, CDR1 SGHRS and CDR2 YFSETQ. There are 15 residues in the CDR3. CDR3 in amino acids: CASSLGSLSGNTIYF. The DNA of the CDR3 is TGCGCCAGCAGCTTGGGGAGTCTCTCTGGAAACACCATATATTTT.

A note on this clone: The same CDR3 arises from other DNA sequences in this sample as well. This chain's CDR3 is CASSLGQNYGYTF. The CDR3 region has the DNA TGCGCCAGCAGCTTGGGACAGAACTATGGCTACACCTTC. V and J are TRBV5-1 and TRBJ1-2; D perhaps matches TRBD1 (5 bases). The CDR3 runs to 13 residues. The germline CDR1 and CDR2 sequences are SGHRS and YFSETQ. The V gene lost 0 bases and the J gene lost 2 bases, with 5 bases spanning the gap. Full variable domain (missing parts from reference TRBV5-1 and TRBJ1-2): KAGVTQTPRYLIKTRGQQVTLSCSPISGHRSVSWYQQTPGQGLQFLFEYFSETQRNKGNFPGRFSGRQFSNSRSEMNVSTLELGDSALYLCASSLGQNYGYTFGSGTRLTVV.

J is TRBJ1-6 and V is TRBV5-4, with 7 bases fitting TRBD1. The germline V gene has CDR1 SGHNT and CDR2 YYREEE (reference sequence). Trimming took 3 bases from V and 7 from J; bases not matched to a gene: 4. The CDR3 is 14 amino acids. DNA for the CDR3: TGTGCCAGCAGCTCCGGGACAGAAAATTCACCCCTCCACTTT. As protein: CASSSGTENSPLHF. Supplemented by reference TRBV5-4 and TRBJ1-6, the full variable domain reads ETGVTQSPTHLIKTRGQQVTLRCSSQSGHNTVSWYQQALGQGPQFIFQYYREEENGRGNFPPRFSGLQFPNYSSELNVNALELDDSALYLCASSSGTENSPLHFGNGTRLTVT.

The chain recombines TRBV19 with TRBJ1-5, with D hard to call. The germline CDR1 and CDR2 sequences are LNHDA and SQIVND (reference sequence). The CDR3 sequence is 14 residues long. The germline V and J ends were trimmed by 5 bases and 4 bases, with 12 bases remaining between them. CDR3 DNA: TGTGCCAGTAGTGCCCCACTGAGAAATCAGCCCCAGCATTTT. Residues: CASSAPLRNQPQHF.

The V and J genes are TRBV7-8 and TRBJ1-6, with 8 bases matching TRBD1. V lost 5 bases and J lost 7; bases outside the gene matches: 7. The CDR3 is made up of 15 amino acids. CDR1 and CDR2 from the germline V gene are SGHVS and FQNEAQ. The CDR3 DNA sequence: TGTGCCAGCAGCCGAGGACAGGGTGGAAATTCACCCCTCCACTTT. This translates into CASSRGQGGNSPLHF.